This T cell receptor beta chain was identified in a study of radiation and T cells in renal cell carcinoma (dated by TCRdb to the early 2020s). Looking at the study overall: A total of 53 samples underwent TCR beta sequencing, made up of 26 tumors and about 27 peripheral blood samples. The last blood draw occurred 4 weeks after radiation, at the same time as nephrectomy. A total of about 4 million unique CDR3 nucleotide sequences, encoding roughly 3,000,000 unique CDR3 amino acid sequences, were found across all 50 or so samples.

This clone was seen more than once but under ten times. Its antigen remains unidentified. No much larger clonotype is one base removed from it; base qualities were not supplied. The immunoSEQ kit was used, according to the manufacturer's recommendations, to generate TCR beta libraries from genomic DNA. To prepare libraries, a first multiplex PCR with proprietary primers was run, followed by a second PCR that added unique barcodes, and a bead cleanup was done after each round. A kit-provided positive control reaction and a negative control reaction were included in every sample batch. The final libraries were assessed on an Agilent 4200 TapeStation D1000 ScreenTape, pooled by volume, and quantified by qPCR. Sequencing ran on an Illumina NextSeq500 with a MidOutput 150-cycle cartridge, using 156 Read1 and 15 Index1 cycles with kit custom primers. The pooled library was loaded at around 1.1 pM with a roughly 20% PhiX control spike-in. The authors processed their data as follows. Vendor-processed data were analyzed in R, and a clonotype was defined as all T cells sharing the same CDR3 nucleotide sequence. In the clone abundance analyses, frequencies were normalized to the 10,000 most abundant clones in each sample. Public T cell clones, which averaged fewer than five per sample, were excluded before analysis. Tumor-enriched and baseline blood-enriched clonotypes were defined by at least a 32-fold difference in abundance between compartments. A beta-binomial differential abundance model was used to identify clonotypes that expanded or contracted between blood time points. Similarity between tumor and blood repertoires was quantified using the Baroni-Urbani and Buser coefficient, and groups were compared with two-tailed Wilcoxon tests in R. TCRdb limited this immuneACCESS table to in-frame rearrangements with V and J called. A share of clones is missing; checked studies link under half to unresolved V genes, and the rest is unexplained. V and J calls and clone size are those listed in that table; D and trimming were worked out from the DNA. The sample table records fewer than 200,000 clones; about 88% of these occur just once. Of the sample, around 11% falls within the top ten clones.

Paper-wide results and their limitations: Changes in the blood repertoire were not tracked past 4 weeks after treatment. No pretreatment tumor biopsies were available, so the baseline intratumoral presence of clonotypes could not be determined. Because the trial had a single-armed design, the trial could not examine how radiation dose or scheduling affected the TCR repertoire. Top tumor clonotypes rose in blood from baseline to 2 weeks post-radiation, then contracted by 4 weeks, suggesting transient expansion of tumor-resident clones.

This sample's time point label indicates: blood 4 weeks post-SBRT, at nephrectomy. The treatment or condition label here, explained by the study, means: 15 Gy SBRT to primary tumor, nephrectomy 4 weeks later. The samples were obtained from a clinical trial, where primary renal cell carcinomas were treated with 15 Gy stereotactic body radiation therapy and then removed by nephrectomy 4 weeks afterward. Serial peripheral blood from radiation-treated patients was sampled at baseline, 2 weeks and 4 weeks after SBRT to track tumor-enriched clonotypes. Every patient had renal cell carcinoma of clear cell pathology. Genomic DNA for TCR sequencing was prepared using the QIAamp DNA Blood Mini Kit (Qiagen). The analyses included only samples that passed all quality control checks. Sample: blood, taken from a patient whose treatment included radiotherapy and nephrectomy. The source is a woman aged 45-65 years with renal cell carcinoma.

The nucleotides read TGCGCCAGCAGCGAGGGACGCAATAATTCACCCCTCCACTTT. This encodes CASSEGRNNSPLHF. The sequence links TRBV5-1 to TRBJ1-6; the D gene is possibly TRBD1, with 5 bases matching. Reading the germline V gene gives CDR1 SGHRS and CDR2 YFSETQ. From the cysteine up to the phenylalanine, the CDR3 has a length of 14 residues. Only the CDR3 part of the read is kept: 42 bases, read in frame from the first base. V lost 4 bases and J lost 5 bases; the stretch between them is 10 bases long. Joined to the reference TRBV5-1 and TRBJ1-6 proteins, this CDR3 gives the full variable domain: KAGVTQTPRYLIKTRGQQVTLSCSPISGHRSVSWYQQTPGQGLQFLFEYFSETQRNKGNFPGRFSGRQFSNSRSEMNVSTLELGDSALYLCASSEGRNNSPLHFGNGTRLTVT.